These 2 T cell receptor beta chains were sequenced from one sample in a study of vaccination and CD4 T cells after COVID-19. Treatment of the sample: roughly nine-day PBMC culture with coronavirus spike peptide pools or control peptides (ViraFEST assay). The Oncomine TCR Beta short-read assay was applied to DNA of cultured CD4+ T cells. MiXCR was run by TCRdb on the PCR reads, yielding one entry per CDR3 protein. Of 17,000 or so distinct CDR3 sequences listed, more than 40% are singletons. Antigens of these TCRs are unknown. The specimen comprised CD4+ T cells from blood, cultured in vitro, sampled after SARS-CoV-2 vaccination. Every receptor here comes from a human donor who had recovered from COVID-19.

This clonotype showed up just a few times. The genes are TRBV5-1 and TRBJ1-5; D is perhaps TRBD1 (5 bases). The CDR3 consists of 13 residues. Germline V gene data show CDR1 as SGHRS and CDR2 as YFSETQ. V lost 4 bases and J 6 bases, leaving 11 bases between the germline ends. The CDR3 region is CASSEDTAQPQHF. CDR3 coding DNA: TGCGCCAGCAGCGAGGACACGGCTCAGCCCCAGCATTTT.

The rearrangement links TRBV20-1 to TRBJ1-4; D is uncertain. The V end was cut by 0 bases, the J end by 3 bases, with 14 bases between. The CDR3 length is 16 residues. Germline V gene sequence: CDR1 DFQATT, CDR2 SNEGSKA (reference sequence). CDR3 sequence: CSAREGRTYANEKLFF. The CDR3 coding sequence is TGCAGTGCTAGAGAGGGCAGAACATACGCTAATGAAAAACTGTTTTTT.